The 26 T cell receptor beta chains given below trace back to one sample, sequenced in a study of blood T cell repertoires in COVID-19. Libraries were prepared by immunoSEQ multiplex PCR; TCRdb keeps only in-frame clonotypes and omits some of them. The sample includes roughly 100,000 clones, approximately 77% of them seen just once. Sequences were obtained from peripheral blood. The receptors were sampled from an elderly woman with acute or convalescent COVID-19.

V and J are TRBV7-2 and TRBJ1-1; no definite D call. This CDR3 has 13 residues. Germline-derived CDR1 and CDR2 are SGHTA and FQGNSA. The V and J ends lost 4 bases and 4 bases respectively, with 10 bases between them. CDR3 bases: TGTGCCAGCAGCTCGCAAGCGGGCACTGAAGCTTTCTTT. Translated, it gives CASSSQAGTEAFF.

This clone was seen a single time. The chain couples TRBV29-1 to TRBJ2-3, with TRBD1 matching over 7 bases. The CDR3 spans 12 residues. Trimming took 7 bases from V and 0 from J; bases not matched to a gene: 1. Germline CDR1 is SQVTM and CDR2 is ANQGSEA. CDR3 nucleotides: TGCAGCGGGACAGGCAGCACAGATACGCAGTATTTT. Amino acids: CSGTGSTDTQYF.

The chain has TRBV12-3 or TRBV12-4 and TRBJ1-1, with D unclear. V lost 5 bases and J lost 2, with 9 bases in between. CDR3 length: 13 amino acids. The CDR3 loop reads CASSPPVNTEAFF. CDR3 in DNA: TGTGCCAGCAGTCCGCCGGTTAACACTGAAGCTTTCTTT.

The genes are TRBV9 and TRBJ2-5; 11 nucleotides line up with TRBD1. Judging by the DNA end, TRBJ2-7 fits better; the J call may be wrong. This CDR3 comprises 14 residues. The germline gives CDR1 SGDLS, CDR2 YYNGEE. The CDR3 loop reads CASSAWTGGGEQYF. CDR3 bases: TGTGCCAGCAGCGCATGGACAGGGGGCGGCGAGCAGTACTTC.

The chain couples TRBV5-1 to TRBJ2-1, with D possibly matching TRBD2 (5 bases). The ends were cut back, 4 bases at V and 6 bases at J, with 17 bases in the middle. From germline, CDR1 is SGHRS and CDR2 YFSETQ. The CDR3 spans 15 residues. DNA for the CDR3: TGCGCCAGCAGCCTCCCTCTAGCATCGAGCAATGAGCAGTTCTTC. This codes for CASSLPLASSNEQFF.

The rearrangement links TRBV27 to TRBJ1-1; D may be TRBD1 (6 bases). Germline V lookup: CDR1 MNHEY, CDR2 SMNVEV (reference sequence). The V end lost 2 bases, the J end lost 2 bases, and 12 bases lay between the germline ends. The CDR3 totals 15 residues. The chain's CDR3 is CASSLAGGGNTEAFF. The CDR3 region has the DNA TGTGCCAGCAGTTTAGCGGGGGGCGGAAACACTGAAGCTTTCTTT.

The V and J genes are TRBV7-2 and TRBJ1-2, with 8 positions matching TRBD1. Germline V lookup: CDR1 SGHTA, CDR2 FQGNSA. With 1 base clipped from V and 6 bases from J, the junction kept 4 bases outside the gene matches. The CDR3 loop spans 14 amino acids. The CDR3 DNA reads TGTGCCAGCAGCTTAGATCGACAGGGGAATGGCTACACCTTC. Protein product: CASSLDRQGNGYTF. The entire variable domain, with the rest obtained from reference TRBV7-2 and TRBJ1-2, is as follows: GAGVSQSPSNKVTEKGKDVELRCDPISGHTALYWYRQSLGQGLEFLIYFQGNSAPDKSGLPSDRFSAERTGGSVSTLTIQRTQQEDSAVYLCASSLDRQGNGYTFGSGTRLTVV.

This clone turned up a few times. The chain has TRBV2 and TRBJ1-2; D remains ambiguous. Deletions cut 3 bases from V and 4 bases from J, with 9 bases between. The CDR3 totals 13 residues. Germline V gene sequence: CDR1 SNHLY, CDR2 FYNNEI. The CDR3 region is CASSDLAAYGYTF. In DNA form, the CDR3 reads TGTGCCAGCAGTGACTTGGCGGCCTATGGCTACACCTTC.

V gene TRBV12-3 or TRBV12-4 combines with J gene TRBJ1-2; D perhaps matches TRBD1 (5 bases). V shed 8 bases and J shed 2 bases, with 12 bases lying between them. The CDR3 runs to 13 residues. This CDR3 is CASRSDKNYGYTF. The CDR3 nucleotides read TGTGCCAGCCGTTCGGACAAAAACTATGGCTACACCTTC.

The J gene is TRBJ2-3, the V gene TRBV4-3, with 11 bases matching TRBD2. Germline CDR1 and CDR2: LGHNA and YSLEER. Germline trimming cut 3 bases from V and 2 bases from J; bases unmatched to any gene: 7. The CDR3 has 17 amino acids. CDR3 sequence (DNA): TGCGCCAGCAGCCATCGCAGACTAGCGGGGTTCACAGATACGCAGTATTTT. Its protein product is CASSHRRLAGFTDTQYF.

The chain carries TRBV6-2 or TRBV6-3 and TRBJ2-7; 7 bases map to TRBD1. Germline assignment: CDR1 MNHEY and CDR2 SVGEGT. The CDR3 contains 14 residues. After removal of 6 bases from V and 1 base from J, the junction contained 6 bases not matched to a gene. The CDR3 protein is CASSGTVSSYEQYF. CDR3 nucleotide sequence: TGTGCCAGCAGCGGGACAGTCTCTTCCTACGAGCAGTACTTC.

V and J are TRBV3-1 (or the pseudogene TRBV3-2) and TRBJ1-1, with 8 nucleotides matching TRBD1. J was trimmed by 3 bases and V by 4 bases; bases with no gene match: 7. The germline CDR1 and CDR2 sequences are LGHDT and YNNKEL (reference sequence). This CDR3 comprises 15 residues. The CDR3 loop reads CASSLRQGAHTEAFF. DNA of the CDR3: TGTGCCAGCAGCCTTAGGCAGGGGGCGCACACTGAAGCTTTCTTT.

This chain uses TRBV29-1 with TRBJ2-5, with D maybe TRBD2 (5 bases). Germline loops: CDR1 SQVTM, CDR2 ANQGSEA. This CDR3 contains 12 residues. The germline V and J ends were trimmed by 4 bases and 5 bases, with 11 bases remaining between them. DNA for the CDR3: TGCAGCGTTGGAGGGCAACAGGAGACCCAGTACTTC. This codes for CSVGGQQETQYF.

The genes are TRBV28 and TRBJ1-2, with a weak D call TRBD1 (5 bases). V lost 1 base to trimming and J lost 3 bases, with 12 bases between them. This CDR3 has 15 amino acids. Germline CDR1 is MDHEN and CDR2 is SYDVKM. This chain's CDR3 is CASSLSRQGYYGYTF. CDR3 nucleotide sequence: TGTGCCAGCAGTTTATCGAGGCAGGGCTACTATGGCTACACCTTC.

The V and J genes are TRBV5-4 and TRBJ1-6; 11 positions agree with TRBD1. This CDR3 region has 15 residues. The V and J ends lost 3 bases and 15 bases, in that order; junction bases with no gene match: 11. Germline assignment: CDR1 SGHNT and CDR2 YYREEE (reference sequence). Here the CDR3 reads CASSSPGTGGQGLHF. CDR3 bases: TGTGCCAGCAGCTCCCCCGGGACAGGGGGTCAGGGCCTCCACTTT.

This chain joins TRBV3-1 (or the pseudogene TRBV3-2) and TRBJ2-1, with D tentatively TRBD2 (7 bases). Trimming stripped 4 bases from V and 7 bases from J, with 20 bases between. From germline, CDR1 is LGHDT and CDR2 YNNKEL (reference sequence). The CDR3 is 16 amino acids. The CDR3 spells CASSLVGQAGLNEQFF. The CDR3 coding sequence is TGTGCCAGCAGCCTCGTGGGACAAGCGGGATTGAATGAGCAGTTCTTC.

The CDR3 loop is CSGTENTGELFF. The CDR3 DNA reads as TGCAGCGGGACAGAAAACACCGGGGAGCTGTTTTTT. The rearrangement joins TRBV29-1 to TRBJ2-2; D is possibly TRBD1 (6 bases). Germline assignment: CDR1 SQVTM and CDR2 ANQGSEA. CDR3 length equals 12 residues. The germline V and J ends were trimmed by 7 bases and 2 bases, with 8 bases remaining between them.

This chain joins TRBV29-1 and TRBJ2-7, with D maybe TRBD1 (5 bases). The germline V gene encodes CDR1 SQVTM and CDR2 ANQGSEA. The CDR3 sequence is 12 residues long. V gave up 5 bases and J gave up 2 bases, with 10 bases separating them. CDR3 DNA: TGCAGCGTTAACTCAGGGACCTACGAGCAGTACTTC. This gives the protein CSVNSGTYEQYF.

This clone was picked up many times. The chain uses TRBV7-2 and TRBJ1-5; D call uncertain. The germline CDR1 and CDR2 sequences are SGHTA and FQGNSA. The V end lost 5 bases, the J end lost 5 bases, and 19 bases lay between the germline ends. The CDR3 contains 16 residues. CDR3: CASSPEVQATYQPQHF. The CDR3 bases are TGTGCCAGCAGCCCAGAGGTCCAAGCCACGTATCAGCCCCAGCATTTT.

The chain employs TRBV7-9 and TRBJ2-3; 9 positions agree with TRBD1. V was pared by 5 bases and J by 0 bases, with 3 bases of the junction left unmatched. The CDR3 sequence is 15 residues long. The germline CDR1 and CDR2 sequences are SEHNR and FQNEAQ (reference sequence). The CDR3 loop reads CASSNRGLSTDTQYF. The CDR3 coding sequence is TGTGCCAGCAGCAACAGGGGGCTTAGCACAGATACGCAGTATTTT.

CDR3 loop: CASSTRDRGFTEAFF. The CDR3 bases are TGTGCCAGCAGTACCCGGGACAGGGGTTTCACTGAAGCTTTCTTT. V is TRBV28 and J is TRBJ1-1, with TRBD1 matching 10 bases. The V and J ends lost 5 bases and 4 bases, in that order; junction bases with no gene match: 7. Germline-derived CDR1 and CDR2 are MDHEN and SYDVKM. The CDR3 runs 15 residues. Full variable domain (rest looked up from reference TRBV28 and TRBJ1-1): DVKVTQSSRYLVKRTGEKVFLECVQDMDHENMFWYRQDPGLGLRLIYFSYDVKMKEKGDIPEGYSVSREKKERFSLILESASTNQTSMYLCASSTRDRGFTEAFFGQGTRLTVV.

This sequence joins TRBV9 and TRBJ2-1; perhaps TRBD2 as D (6 bases). In germline, CDR1 is SGDLS, CDR2 YYNGEE. This CDR3 is 15 amino acids long. V lost 0 bases, J lost 2 bases, and 9 bases lay in between. The CDR3 region is CASSVDGEAYNEQFF. The CDR3, as DNA: TGTGCCAGCAGCGTAGACGGGGAGGCCTACAATGAGCAGTTCTTC.

The chain couples TRBV19 to TRBJ2-7, with TRBD2 as a possible D gene (6 bases). This CDR3 is 13 amino acids long. Trimming took off 1 base at V and 2 bases at J, with 6 bases between the two ends. CDR1 and CDR2 from the germline V gene are LNHDA and SQIVND (reference sequence). The CDR3 is CASSIGLAYEQYF. The CDR3 DNA follows: TGTGCCAGTAGTATAGGACTAGCCTACGAGCAGTACTTC.

This rearrangement joins TRBV12-3 or TRBV12-4 to TRBJ1-4; maybe TRBD1 (6 bases). CDR3 length equals 13 residues. The V and J ends lost 2 bases and 8 bases respectively, with 9 bases between them. The CDR3 region has the DNA TGTGCCAGCAGTTTAACAGGGTTAGAAAAACTGTTTTTT. Its protein is CASSLTGLEKLFF.

V gene TRBV7-6 combines with J gene TRBJ2-7, with D perhaps matching TRBD1 (6 bases). Trimming took 5 bases from V and 0 from J, leaving 14 bases between them. The germline V gene has CDR1 SGHVS and CDR2 FNYEAQ. The CDR3 covers 15 residues. The CDR3 protein is CASSPLGAYSYEQYF. The CDR3 DNA follows: TGTGCCAGCAGCCCCCTGGGGGCCTACTCCTACGAGCAGTACTTC.

This clone was counted a few times. This chain uses TRBV6-2 or TRBV6-3 with TRBJ1-1, with unresolved D. The CDR3 totals 13 residues. Trimming removed 2 bases from V and 1 base from J, with 5 bases in between. Looked up from germline, CDR1 is MNHEY and CDR2 is SVGEGT. The CDR3 spells CASSYGGNTEAFF. DNA for the CDR3: TGTGCCAGCAGTTACGGCGGGAACACTGAAGCTTTCTTT.